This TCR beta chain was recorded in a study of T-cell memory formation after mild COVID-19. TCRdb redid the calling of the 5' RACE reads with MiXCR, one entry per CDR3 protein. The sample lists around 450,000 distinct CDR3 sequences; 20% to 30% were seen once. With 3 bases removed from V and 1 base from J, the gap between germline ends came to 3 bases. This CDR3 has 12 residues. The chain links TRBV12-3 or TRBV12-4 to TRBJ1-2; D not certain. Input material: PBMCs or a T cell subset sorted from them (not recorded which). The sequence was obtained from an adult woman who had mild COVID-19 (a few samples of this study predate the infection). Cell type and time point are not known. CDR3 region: CASSFYNYGYTF. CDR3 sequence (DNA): TGTGCCAGCAGTTTTTATAACTATGGCTACACCTTC.